The 23 T cell receptor beta chains below were found in one sample sequenced in a study of cytomegalovirus exposure and HLA in healthy donors (dated by TCRdb to 2016 to 2017). To prepare the library, the immunoSEQ multiplex PCR assay was applied. In TCRdb, the immuneACCESS table is reduced to in-frame sequences with V and J assigned. These tables do not hold every clone; where another copy was compared, an unresolved V gene accounts for under half, and the others remain unexplained. Here the sample has about 250,000 clones; roughly 90% occur a single time. The ten largest clones add up to around 12% of the sample. Material: PBMCs. The receptors were gathered from a man younger than 35 in good health and CMV-seropositive.

The V gene is TRBV11-2, the J gene TRBJ2-7; possibly TRBD1 for D (6 bases). Trimming left V 5 bases short and J 0 bases short, with 20 bases between. From germline, CDR1 is SGHAT and CDR2 FQNNGV. The CDR3 loop spans 17 amino acids. The CDR3 nucleotides are TGTGCCAGCAGCCTACAACTTCTCGACAGGAGCTCCTACGAGCAGTACTTC. It yields the protein CASSLQLLDRSSYEQYF.

The chain links TRBV27 to TRBJ1-5, with 8 bases matching TRBD1. CDR1 and CDR2 (germline): MNHEY, SMNVEV (reference sequence). The CDR3 runs to 17 residues. Trimming cost V 5 bases and J 0 bases; bases outside gene matches: 9. CDR3 loop: CASSPRTGIRSNQPQHF. The CDR3 DNA sequence: TGTGCCAGCAGTCCCCGGACAGGGATCCGTAGCAATCAGCCCCAGCATTTT.

This chain connects TRBV4-1 to TRBJ2-1; D could derive from TRBD1 or TRBD2 (7 bases each). The CDR3 is 15 amino acids. Per the germline V gene, CDR1 is MGHRA and CDR2 is YSYEKL. V was trimmed by 0 bases and J by 7 bases, leaving 13 bases between them. CDR3 region: CASSQEGQGGNEQFF. DNA for the CDR3: TGCGCCAGCAGCCAAGAAGGTCAGGGGGGGAATGAGCAGTTCTTC.

This chain uses TRBV19 with TRBJ2-7, with a weak D call TRBD1 (6 bases). Between the trimmed V and J ends, which lost 7 bases and 0 bases, there was a span of 10 bases. CDR1 and CDR2 (germline): LNHDA, SQIVND (reference sequence). The CDR3 runs 13 residues. The CDR3 region is CASTPDSSYEQYF. The CDR3 coding sequence is TGTGCCAGTACCCCGGACAGCTCCTACGAGCAGTACTTC. The complete variable domain, with remaining parts taken from reference TRBV19 and TRBJ2-7, reads DGGITQSPKYLFRKEGQNVTLSCEQNLNHDAMYWYRQDPGQGLRLIYYSQIVNDFQKGDIAEGYSVSREKKESFPLTVTSAQKNPTAFYLCASTPDSSYEQYFGPGTRLTVT.

V is TRBV7-3 and J is TRBJ2-1, with 7 nucleotides matching TRBD2. The CDR3 is made up of 14 amino acids. V lost 2 bases and J lost 2; bases outside the gene matches: 0. Germline V CDR1 and CDR2: SGHTA, FQGTGA. This CDR3 reads CASSLGLAYNEQFF. For the CDR3, the DNA is TGTGCCAGCAGCTTAGGACTAGCCTACAATGAGCAGTTCTTC.

The chain carries TRBV27 and TRBJ2-5; D is perhaps TRBD1 (5 bases). The germline CDR1 and CDR2 sequences are MNHEY and SMNVEV (reference sequence). Trimming removed 4 bases at V and 5 bases at J, with 17 bases between. This CDR3 contains 15 residues. The CDR3 DNA reads as TGTGCCAGCAGTTCTTTCCCAGGGATGGTTGAGACCCAGTACTTC. Its protein is CASSSFPGMVETQYF.

This clone was seen a single time. The gene calls are TRBV20-1 and TRBJ1-1; D remains unclear. The V end lost 4 bases, the J end lost 2 bases, and 5 bases lay between the germline ends. The CDR3 length is 11 residues. CDR1 and CDR2 from the germline V gene are DFQATT and SNEGSKA (reference sequence). In DNA form, the CDR3 reads TGCAGTGCTAACAGTAACACTGAAGCTTTCTTT. This sequence encodes CSANSNTEAFF.

J is TRBJ2-1 and V is TRBV30; D remains ambiguous. Germline V CDR1 and CDR2: GTSNPN, SVGIG (reference sequence). Trimming left V 3 bases short and J 0 bases short, with 12 bases between. The CDR3 has 15 residues. The CDR3 sequence is CAWSDKRLSYNEQFF. The CDR3 bases are TGTGCCTGGAGCGATAAGCGCCTCTCCTACAATGAGCAGTTCTTC.

DNA for the CDR3: TGTGCCAGCAGTTTATCTGCGAGCTACAATGAGCAGTTCTTC. It encodes CASSLSASYNEQFF. This chain links TRBV27 with TRBJ2-1, with unresolved D. Looked up from germline, CDR1 is MNHEY and CDR2 is SMNVEV (reference sequence). The V and J ends lost 0 bases and 3 bases respectively, with 6 bases between them. The CDR3 spans 14 residues.

The chain combines TRBV5-1 with TRBJ2-3, with TRBD1 matching 8 bases. The CDR3 is 14 amino acids. V was pared by 6 bases and J by 3 bases, with 6 bases of the junction left unmatched. Germline lookup yields CDR1 SGHRS and CDR2 YFSETQ. DNA of the CDR3: TGCGCCAGCACTACAGGGGGTAGGACAGATACGCAGTATTTT. Translated: CASTTGGRTDTQYF.

The gene calls are TRBV10-1 and TRBJ2-3; 7 bases match TRBD2. Germline V gene sequence: CDR1 WNHNN, CDR2 SYGVQD (reference sequence). V was clipped by 6 bases and J by 10 bases; unmatched bases: 7. The CDR3 is 12 amino acids. This chain's CDR3 is CASSPTSSAQYF. CDR3 sequence (DNA): TGCGCCAGCAGCCCGACTAGCTCGGCGCAGTATTTT.

V is TRBV5-4 and J is TRBJ2-1, with D possibly being TRBD2 (6 bases). Germline lookup yields CDR1 SGHNT and CDR2 YYREEE (reference sequence). The CDR3 runs to 15 residues. V was clipped by 6 bases and J by 9 bases, with 22 bases between them. The CDR3 spells CASTTGGARRGEQFF. As DNA, the CDR3 is TGTGCCAGCACCACCGGCGGGGCGCGGAGAGGTGAGCAGTTCTTC.

This chain connects TRBV20-1 to TRBJ2-5; D is unclear. CDR1 is DFQATT, CDR2 SNEGSKA, per germline (reference sequence). Trimming pared 1 base from V and 3 bases from J, leaving 3 bases between. This CDR3 is built from 11 residues. The chain's CDR3 is CSARVEETQYF. The CDR3, as DNA: TGCAGTGCTAGAGTCGAAGAGACCCAGTACTTC.

This clone showed up just once. The J gene is TRBJ2-3, the V gene TRBV29-1; D remains unclear. Looked up from germline, CDR1 is SQVTM and CDR2 is ANQGSEA. The V end was cut by 3 bases, the J end by 8 bases, with 12 bases between. The CDR3 runs 12 residues. The CDR3 DNA sequence: TGCAGCGTTGATGCTGCAGGAGCTACGCAGTATTTT. This translates into CSVDAAGATQYF.

The chain combines TRBV7-8 with TRBJ2-1, with no clear D. The V gene lost 2 bases and the J gene lost 0 bases, with 8 bases spanning the gap. The V gene's germline CDR1 is SGHVS and CDR2 FQNEAQ. This CDR3 has 15 residues. The CDR3 DNA follows: TGTGCCAGCAGCTTACGTTGGAGCTCCTACAATGAGCAGTTCTTC. Amino acids: CASSLRWSSYNEQFF.

This clone has a single count. V is TRBV4-1 and J is TRBJ1-4; D possibly corresponds to TRBD1 (5 bases). This CDR3 contains 13 residues. Per germline, CDR1 MGHRA and CDR2 YSYEKL. V lost 1 base, J lost 8 bases, and 8 bases lay in between. The CDR3 is CASSQGGEEKLFF. As DNA, the CDR3 is TGCGCCAGCAGCCAAGGAGGGGAAGAAAAACTGTTTTTT.

The chain links TRBV19 to TRBJ2-7; no clear D. V was trimmed by 5 bases and J by 3 bases, leaving 14 bases between them. CDR1 is LNHDA, CDR2 SQIVND, per germline (reference sequence). This CDR3 spans 14 amino acids. The CDR3 region is CASSPSDGYYEQYF. CDR3 DNA: TGTGCCAGTAGTCCCTCGGACGGCTACTACGAGCAGTACTTC.

The V call is TRBV5-1, the J call TRBJ2-7; 14 bases are a match to TRBD2. Germline-derived CDR1 and CDR2 are SGHRS and YFSETQ. The CDR3 extends over 15 amino acids. The junction had 4 bases not matched to a gene; V was cut back by 5 bases and J by 3 bases. CDR3 amino acids: CASRQGLAGVYEQYF. The CDR3 nucleotides read TGCGCCAGCAGACAGGGACTAGCGGGAGTCTACGAGCAGTACTTC.

This chain connects TRBV6-5 to TRBJ2-7; possibly TRBD1 for D (6 bases). Trimming took 0 bases from V and 0 from J, leaving 12 bases between them. Germline V gene sequence: CDR1 MNHEY, CDR2 SVGAGI. The CDR3 extends over 16 amino acids. CDR3 amino acids: CASSYSHRASSYEQYF. CDR3 DNA sequence: TGTGCCAGCAGTTACTCACACAGGGCCTCCTCCTACGAGCAGTACTTC.

The chain combines TRBV2 with TRBJ2-1, with TRBD2 identical over 8 bases. The V gene's germline CDR1 is SNHLY and CDR2 FYNNEI. The CDR3 runs 14 residues. V trimming: 0 bases; J trimming: 7 bases; junction bases outside the gene matches: 2. CDR3 nucleotide sequence: TGTGCCAGCAGTGAAGCTAGCGGGAATAATGAGCAGTTCTTC. Its translation is CASSEASGNNEQFF.

V gene TRBV14 combines with J gene TRBJ2-3, with D hard to call. V was clipped by 4 bases and J by 6 bases, with 14 bases between them. The CDR3 is made up of 14 amino acids. CDR1 is SGHDN and CDR2 is FVKESK in the germline V gene. The CDR3 sequence: CASSLDQDGDTQYF. The CDR3 nucleotides are TGTGCCAGCAGCCTAGATCAGGACGGGGATACGCAGTATTTT.

This chain links TRBV6-5 with TRBJ2-7; D uncertain. Trimming pared 5 bases from V and 7 bases from J, leaving 12 bases between. The CDR3 sequence is 12 residues long. Germline loops: CDR1 MNHEY, CDR2 SVGAGI. CDR3 in amino acids: CASSPGFGEQYF. CDR3 bases: TGTGCCAGCAGTCCGGGTTTCGGTGAGCAGTACTTC.

V is TRBV7-2 and J is TRBJ2-1, with unresolved D. The CDR3 has 13 amino acids. The germline V gene has CDR1 SGHTA and CDR2 FQGNSA. Trimming removed 5 bases at V and 7 bases at J, with 12 bases between. The CDR3 region is CASSPFARNEQFF. CDR3 DNA: TGTGCCAGCAGCCCCTTCGCTAGGAATGAGCAGTTCTTC.